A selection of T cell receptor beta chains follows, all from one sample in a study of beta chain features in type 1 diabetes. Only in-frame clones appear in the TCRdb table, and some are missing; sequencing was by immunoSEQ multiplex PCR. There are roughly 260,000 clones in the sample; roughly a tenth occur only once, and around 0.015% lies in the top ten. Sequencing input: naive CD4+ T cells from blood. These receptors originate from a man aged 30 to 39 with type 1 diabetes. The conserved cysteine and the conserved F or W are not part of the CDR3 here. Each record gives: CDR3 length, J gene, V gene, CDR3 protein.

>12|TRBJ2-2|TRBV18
ASSPRRDTGELF
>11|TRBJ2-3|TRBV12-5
ASARFSTDTQY
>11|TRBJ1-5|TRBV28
ASSLGTKQPQH
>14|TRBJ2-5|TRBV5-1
ASSSQPDRPGETQY
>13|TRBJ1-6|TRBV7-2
ASSYFDRFLTPLH
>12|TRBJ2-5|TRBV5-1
ASSPRPQIQTQY
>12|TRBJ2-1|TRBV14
ASSRTGGYNEQF
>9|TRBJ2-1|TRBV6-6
ASNNNGEQF
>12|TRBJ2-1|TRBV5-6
ASRNRGIYNEQF
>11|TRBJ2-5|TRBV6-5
ASSRAPGETQY
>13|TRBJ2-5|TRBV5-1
ASSLEQGRAETQY
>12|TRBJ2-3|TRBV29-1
SVGGLANGDTQY
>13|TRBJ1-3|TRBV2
ASSESTGIGNTIY
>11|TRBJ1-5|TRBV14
ASSQSNNQPQH
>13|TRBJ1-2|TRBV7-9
ASSPPVQPFYGYT
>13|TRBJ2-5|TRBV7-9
ASSFLAGYQETQY
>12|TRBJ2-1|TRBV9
ASSQQSRGGEQF